This is a list of T cell receptor beta chains from one sample in a study of T cells in Graves' hyperthyroidism and ophthalmopathy. Using its own MiXCR run on the multiplex PCR reads, TCRdb lists one record per CDR3 protein. The table includes about 160,000 distinct CDR3 sequences, less than 10% detected once. What was sequenced was blood. These receptors were obtained from a woman between 18 and 29 years old with Graves' hyperthyroidism that later progressed to Graves' ophthalmopathy. CDR3s leave out the opening cysteine and the closing phenylalanine or tryptophan. Each record gives: J gene, clone size, V gene, CDR3 protein. Rows give clone size only sometimes, using once, few, many, or a class for an expanded clone.

TRBJ2-7	.	TRBV11-2	ASSVVLAGVEQY
TRBJ2-7	.	TRBV2	ASSEHGDEQY
TRBJ1-1	many	TRBV28	ANGPSGVNTEAF
TRBJ2-7	many	TRBV27	ASSLRANHEQY
TRBJ2-5	many	TRBV29-1	SADSEYQETQY
TRBJ2-3	.	TRBV19	ASSIGVVDRGFTDTQY
TRBJ2-1	many	TRBV19	ASSIARLPLNEQF
TRBJ1-5	few	TRBV7-8	ASSLVNRVVNQPQH
TRBJ2-2	.	TRBV5-4	ASSLFGQVTGELF
TRBJ1-3	.	TRBV4-1	ASSQDRNSGNTIY
TRBJ1-6	many	TRBV7-2	ASSLGPRVRGNSPLH
TRBJ2-5	few	TRBV20-1	SANDRETQY
TRBJ1-2	many	TRBV5-6	ASSLVQGGGYT
TRBJ2-7	few	TRBV13	ASSPRGLEGYEQY
TRBJ1-2	many	TRBV9	ASSGSGGIYGYT
TRBJ1-4	many	TRBV10-3	AISTDNEKLF
TRBJ1-1	few	TRBV30	AWGGGKGLNTEAF
TRBJ1-6	.	TRBV2	ASSRGSSYNSPLH
TRBJ1-2	.	TRBV2	ASSPTGTASYGYT
TRBJ2-7	.	TRBV30	AWRRTGEWSYEQY
TRBJ2-1	few	TRBV6-2/TRBV6-3	ASSGQSGGGNEQF
TRBJ2-3	many	TRBV11-2	ASSLGAGATDTQY
TRBJ1-3	many	TRBV20-1	SARLTVSGNTIY
TRBJ2-2	few	TRBV9	ASSPRISNTGELF
TRBJ1-5	many	TRBV20-1	SAAPGANPYSNQPQH
TRBJ1-5	.	TRBV27	ASSQQDSNQPQH
TRBJ1-1	many	TRBV28	ASENRGEGTEAF
TRBJ1-6	many	TRBV14	ASSRQGSSPLH
TRBJ2-7	many	TRBV7-2	ASSLGGQAFYEQY
TRBJ1-4	many	TRBV3-1	ASSQLGANEKLF
TRBJ2-5	many	TRBV11-2	ASSLTVVTSGQETQY
TRBJ2-7	.	TRBV3-1	ASSLGTGIPSEQY
TRBJ1-5	many	TRBV7-6	ASSSTLYSNQPQH
TRBJ1-2	many	TRBV7-2	ASSLVVRRGYT
TRBJ2-3	many	TRBV6-1	ASSRPTSSLHTDTQY
TRBJ2-1	many	TRBV30	AWSLGGGGGDEQF
TRBJ2-1	few	TRBV6-1	ASRKKVGEQF
TRBJ2-5	.	TRBV29-1	SVRRQETQY
TRBJ1-6	many	TRBV2	ASSDPGIGTGVSPLH
TRBJ1-1	many	TRBV14	ASSQVRGMNTEAF
TRBJ2-3	many	TRBV11-2	ASRYRRGTLSSTDTQY
TRBJ1-5	many	TRBV13	ASSLGPGAEGQPQH
TRBJ1-2	few	TRBV30	AWSGDPTRDYGYT
TRBJ2-7	many	TRBV7-9	ASSLGIRPSGEQY
TRBJ1-6	.	TRBV7-9	ASSYPSGAPINSPLH
TRBJ1-1	many	TRBV29-1	SVGRGLEAF